Detailed here is one T cell receptor (beta chain). The antigen it binds to is not known. The record has no base qualities; no much larger clone is one base away. The germline V gene (reference sequence) supplies CDR1 LNHDA and CDR2 SQIVND. Inclusive of the bounding cysteine and phenylalanine, the CDR3 is 15 residues long. Just the 45-base CDR3 DNA is kept, in frame starting at base 1. Trimming takes 5 bases from V and 0 bases from J, and the germline ends sit 11 bases apart. For commercial TCRB immunosequencing, about 500 nanograms of biopsy DNA were submitted for each sample. Adaptive Biotechnology amplified CDR3 regions from genomic DNA with a two-step multiplex PCR that controlled for amplification bias. Primers covering every V and J gene segment were used in the first PCR, while barcodes and Illumina adapters were added in the second PCR. An Illumina instrument was used to sequence the CDR3 libraries. As for how the authors treated the data: Vendor-provided pipelines were combined with custom analysis of raw data in R/Bioconductor under R version 3.3.0. Clonality, which ranges from 0 to 1, was calculated as the inverse of the normalised Shannon entropy across all productive clones. The repertoire share taken up by the top 100 clones defined high-frequency clones, and only clones that passed a 95% confidence test were kept. Repertoire diversity was measured with the Simpson index, and overlap between samples was measured with the Morisita-Horn index. TCRdb limited this immuneACCESS table to in-frame rearrangements with V and J called. A share of clones is missing; checked studies link under half to unresolved V genes, and the rest is unexplained. Clone size and V and J calls were adopted from that table, with D and trimming inferred from the DNA. This sample comprises more than 11,000 clones, about two thirds of them detected only once. The ten largest clones represent 5.5% to 7% of the sample.

These data originate in a study of T cell repertoires in ileal Crohn's disease (dated by TCRdb to the late 2010s). The study in broad terms: At the time of surgery, roughly 35% of patients were active smokers, and the median duration of disease was about 8.5 years. A Rutgeerts score above i0 was used to define endoscopic postoperative recurrence. Postoperative therapy was given to about half of the patients, with thiopurines administered to 11 patients and anti-TNF agents administered to under 20 patients. The study was conducted in parallel with a multicentre cohort built to find predictors of early endoscopic recurrence after ileocolonic resection. A total of around 150 mucosal samples from roughly 50 patients were sequenced, with samples obtained at several locations on the surgical specimen and at postoperative endoscopy. TCR repertoire analysis was done in 57 Crohn's disease patients from a prospective multicentre cohort. Every patient underwent surgery because of a complication, which was stricturing disease in around 60% and penetrating disease in around 39%.

Adults with ileal or ileocolonic Crohn's disease for whom ileocolonic resection was indicated were considered eligible. Whole ileal mucosal biopsies were kept frozen at -80 degrees C prior to DNA extraction. Genomic DNA was isolated from frozen whole biopsies using a TRizol-based method, and the DNA was quantified with a NanoDrop 2000 spectrophotometer. Beyond this particular receptor, the publication reports: More high-frequency clones were carried by sorted CD8 T cells than by CD4 T cells, suggesting that mucosal expansions were mainly CD8. A significantly higher proportion of clonal expansions was observed in active smokers at surgery than in non-smokers (roughly 27% vs 19%, p=0.02). Only a subgroup of patients, of unstated size, had mucosal CD4 and CD8 T cells sorted and sequenced. Endoscopic recurrence was found to be associated with higher high-frequency clone percentages at surgery, and recurrence was observed in all patients with clonality above 26.8% (18/57).

Material: ileal tissue. The chain is made from TRBV19 and TRBJ2-1, with the D segment possibly TRBD1 or TRBD2, each aligning over 5 bases. The origin of this receptor is an adult with Crohn's disease. The CDR3 region reads CASSPRGGSYNEQFF. The DNA sequence is as follows: TGTGCCAGTAGTCCTCGGGGCGGCTCCTACAATGAGCAGTTCTTC.